The sample holds a few counts of the clone carrying this T cell receptor (beta chain). TCRdb independently ran MiXCR on the 5' RACE reads; one entry per CDR3 protein. Here the sample spans about 730,000 distinct CDR3 sequences, around 20% being singletons. Germline CDR1 reads SGHDT; CDR2 reads YYEEEE. V trimming: 0 bases; J trimming: 2 bases; junction bases outside the gene matches: 8. The CDR3 contains 18 residues. The data derive from a study of identical twins. The same data also went into a second study, on T cells expressing NK-cell markers. That paper adds: TCR beta repertoires came from sorted CD3+CD56+NKG2C+, CD3+CD56+NKG2C- and CD3+CD56-NKG2C+ T cells.

The J gene is TRBJ2-2, the V gene TRBV5-6; 9 bases fit TRBD1. The TCR comes from a woman between 18 and 29 years old in good health. Sequencing was done on a sample of PBMCs. CDR3 protein: CASSLVGQGFSNTGELFF. CDR3 in DNA: TGTGCCAGCAGCTTGGTAGGACAGGGGTTTTCTAACACCGGGGAGCTGTTTTTT.